This T cell receptor beta chain was sequenced during a study of T cells in Graves' hyperthyroidism and ophthalmopathy. This clonotype was found many times. Per germline, CDR1 MNHEY and CDR2 SMNVEV (reference sequence). V was shortened by 5 bases and J by 2 bases, with 18 bases between the two germline ends. The CDR3 is 16 amino acids. Amplification of TCR beta CDR3 regions used RNA as the template. Using the HTBI primer set, a first-round RT-PCR was run on the TCR CDR3. One entry per CDR3 protein, called by TCRdb with MiXCR from the multiplex PCR reads. Altogether approximately 600,000 distinct CDR3 sequences are present, roughly 14% being singletons, with the ten largest covering 4.3%.

The chain combines TRBV27 with TRBJ1-1; no clear D. The sequenced material came from blood. The receptor's source is a woman in her 40s with Graves' ophthalmopathy. The chain's CDR3 is CASSPLIARTNTEAFF. In DNA form, the CDR3 reads TGTGCCAGCAGTCCCTTAATCGCCCGCACCAACACTGAAGCTTTCTTT.